Below, 27 T cell receptor beta chains from the same sample are listed, as sequenced in a study of T cells in Graves' hyperthyroidism and ophthalmopathy. Amplified TCR beta CDR3 regions derived from RNA transcripts. The HTBI primer set drove a first-round RT-PCR of the TCR CDR3. TCRdb ran MiXCR on the multiplex PCR reads and lists one entry per CDR3 protein. The sample records approximately 610,000 distinct CDR3 sequences, 14% to 15% being singletons. What was sequenced was blood. The receptors stem from a woman in her thirties or forties with Graves' ophthalmopathy.

With regard to this clonotype: A much larger clone is a single base away; this may be a read error. The V gene is TRBV28, the J gene TRBJ2-2; D perhaps matches TRBD2 (6 bases). CDR1 is MDHEN, CDR2 SYDVKM, per germline. The CDR3 length is 14 residues. The CDR3: CASLGQFVAGGLFF. For the CDR3, the DNA is TGTGCCTCCCTAGGACAATTTGTGGCCGGGGGGCTGTTTTTT.

The chain is built from TRBV6-2 or TRBV6-3 and TRBJ1-1; D call uncertain. With 2 bases removed from V and 0 bases from J, the gap between germline ends came to 10 bases. The CDR3 is made up of 15 amino acids. Germline CDR1 MNHEY, CDR2 SVGEGT. CDR3 nucleotide sequence: TGTGCCAGCAGTTACAGGGTAATAGTGAACACTGAAGCTTTCTTT. Amino acid sequence: CASSYRVIVNTEAFF.

This clonotype was seen a handful of times. The J gene is TRBJ2-1, the V gene TRBV24-1; D is unclear. The V and J ends lost 4 bases and 2 bases respectively, with 14 bases between them. The CDR3 is 16 amino acids. Looked up from germline, CDR1 is KGHDR and CDR2 is SFDVKD. As DNA, the CDR3 is TGTGCCACCAGTGACTCCACCTCCGATCCCTACAATGAGCAGTTCTTC. It is translated as CATSDSTSDPYNEQFF.

The V gene is TRBV5-4, the J gene TRBJ1-2; D call uncertain. This CDR3 region has 13 residues. Looked up from germline, CDR1 is SGHNT and CDR2 is YYREEE (reference sequence). Deletions cut 4 bases from V and 3 bases from J, with 10 bases between. The CDR3 nucleotides read TGTGCCAGCAGCAAGGTGGAATACTATGGCTACACCTTC. It codes for CASSKVEYYGYTF.

There are many counts of this clonotype. This chain joins TRBV19 and TRBJ2-7, with 9 bases aligning to TRBD2. The ends lost 6 bases at V and 2 bases at J; junction bases unmatched: 5. The CDR3 covers 14 residues. Germline V lookup: CDR1 LNHDA, CDR2 SQIVND (reference sequence). The CDR3 DNA follows: TGTGCCAGTAGCTGGGCGGGAGGGCCCTACGAGCAGTACTTC. This gives the protein CASSWAGGPYEQYF. Variable domain in full (rest from reference TRBV19 and TRBJ2-7): DGGITQSPKYLFRKEGQNVTLSCEQNLNHDAMYWYRQDPGQGLRLIYYSQIVNDFQKGDIAEGYSVSREKKESFPLTVTSAQKNPTAFYLCASSWAGGPYEQYFGPGTRLTVT.

This clonotype turned up a few times. The chain recombines TRBV15 with TRBJ2-5; a weak D match, TRBD1 (7 bases). V gave up 0 bases and J gave up 0 bases, with 11 bases separating them. Germline V gives CDR1 LNHNV, CDR2 YYDKDF (reference sequence). CDR3 length: 16 residues. The CDR3 protein is CATSREGGTDQETQYF. The CDR3 DNA reads as TGTGCCACCAGCAGAGAAGGAGGGACAGACCAAGAGACCCAGTACTTC.

This clonotype was recorded many times. The chain links TRBV10-3 to TRBJ2-7; D gene ambiguous. Per germline, CDR1 ENHRY and CDR2 SYGVKD. This CDR3 comprises 14 residues. Trimming stripped 7 bases from V and 0 bases from J, with 13 bases between. The CDR3 region has the DNA TGTGCCATCAAGGGCGAACCGAGCTCCTACGAGCAGTACTTC. Protein product: CAIKGEPSSYEQYF.

The chain carries TRBV19 and TRBJ1-5; D uncertain. Per germline, CDR1 LNHDA and CDR2 SQIVND (reference sequence). The V gene lost 2 bases and the J gene lost 8 bases, with 10 bases spanning the gap. The CDR3 runs to 13 residues. The DNA of the CDR3 is TGTGCCAGTAGTATAATGGTTTGGGAGCCCCAGCATTTT. Translated: CASSIMVWEPQHF.

This clonotype was recorded at least ten times. The chain couples TRBV19 to TRBJ2-7; D is perhaps TRBD2 (7 bases). The CDR3 spans 15 residues. Germline CDR1 reads LNHDA; CDR2 reads SQIVND (reference sequence). V was pared by 5 bases and J by 3 bases, with 17 bases between. This chain's CDR3 is CASSPGAGAGYEQYF. The CDR3 nucleotides read TGTGCCAGTAGTCCCGGGGCGGGGGCTGGCTACGAGCAGTACTTC.

J is TRBJ2-7 and V is TRBV30; either TRBD1 or TRBD2 may supply D (5 bases each). V was pared by 4 bases and J by 1 base, with 11 bases between. CDR1 and CDR2 (germline): GTSNPN, SVGIG (reference sequence). The CDR3 has 13 amino acids. The CDR3, as DNA: TGTGCCTGGAATCCGGGGCTTTCCTACGAGCAGTACTTC. Its protein product is CAWNPGLSYEQYF.

This clonotype was detected many times. This sequence joins TRBV28 and TRBJ2-7, with D possibly being TRBD1 (6 bases). This CDR3 has 15 amino acids. The V end lost 4 bases, the J end lost 3 bases, and 16 bases lay between the germline ends. CDR1 is MDHEN and CDR2 is SYDVKM in the germline V gene. As DNA, the CDR3 is TGTGCCAGCAGTTCCTATATAACAGGGTTCTACGAGCAGTACTTC. The encoded protein is CASSSYITGFYEQYF.

This clonotype was counted only a few times. J is TRBJ2-7 and V is TRBV2; a possible D gene is TRBD2 (7 bases). The CDR3 extends over 14 amino acids. Deletions cut 6 bases from V and 5 bases from J, with 17 bases between. Germline CDR1 SNHLY, CDR2 FYNNEI. CDR3 region: CASSRGRAGDEQYF. The DNA of the CDR3 is TGTGCCAGCAGCAGGGGACGGGCGGGGGACGAGCAGTACTTC.

This clonotype showed up just a few times. This chain uses TRBV28 with TRBJ1-6; unclear D gene. The CDR3 is 17 amino acids. Germline CDR1 reads MDHEN; CDR2 reads SYDVKM. V lost 6 bases to trimming and J lost 1 base, with 16 bases between them. CDR3 DNA: TGTGCCAGCAGCGTAGGGCATCTCAGGTCCTATAATTCACCCCTCCACTTT. Protein sequence: CASSVGHLRSYNSPLHF.

This clonotype was observed once. J is TRBJ1-1 and V is TRBV6-1, with a possible D match to TRBD1 (6 bases). This CDR3 has 15 residues. The V gene lost 6 bases and the J gene lost 0 bases, with 14 bases spanning the gap. In germline, CDR1 is MNHNS, CDR2 SASEGT. In DNA form, the CDR3 reads TGTGCCAGCAGAAAAGACCGGGACATGAACACTGAAGCTTTCTTT. Protein product: CASRKDRDMNTEAFF.

This chain joins TRBV9 and TRBJ1-1; tentatively, D is TRBD1 (6 bases). Germline-derived CDR1 and CDR2 are SGDLS and YYNGEE. V lost 0 bases and J 0 bases, leaving 12 bases between the germline ends. The CDR3 has 16 residues. The CDR3 DNA is TGTGCCAGCAGCGTAGCCACAGGGCGGGTGAACACTGAAGCTTTCTTT. Translated: CASSVATGRVNTEAFF.

This clonotype was observed at least ten times. V is TRBV6-5 and J is TRBJ2-5; D gene unclear. The V and J ends lost 0 bases and 0 bases respectively, with 8 bases between them. This CDR3 has 15 amino acids. Germline loops: CDR1 MNHEY, CDR2 SVGAGI. CDR3 nucleotide sequence: TGTGCCAGCAGTTACTCGTACCTGTACCAAGAGACCCAGTACTTC. Protein product: CASSYSYLYQETQYF.

The table lists this clonotype with many counts. The chain couples TRBV6-1 to TRBJ1-5; no reliable D call. Germline assignment: CDR1 MNHNS and CDR2 SASEGT. Trimming shortened V by 3 bases and J by 4 bases, and 16 bases separated the two germline ends. This CDR3 spans 16 amino acids. The DNA for the CDR3 is TGTGCCAGCAGTGATCGTACGGACGCGGGGAATCAGCCCCAGCATTTT. Its protein is CASSDRTDAGNQPQHF.

The chain recombines TRBV15 with TRBJ2-7, with 10 bases identical to TRBD2. Germline loops: CDR1 LNHNV, CDR2 YYDKDF (reference sequence). CDR3 length: 20 residues. The trim removed 8 bases at V and 2 bases at J, leaving 24 bases unmatched. The CDR3 sequence is CATSGGRSWTSGYTAYEQYF. CDR3 coding DNA: TGTGCCACCTCGGGGGGACGGTCCTGGACTAGCGGTTATACAGCCTACGAGCAGTACTTC.

V is TRBV11-2 and J is TRBJ2-7; unclear D gene. This CDR3 region has 12 residues. CDR1 is SGHAT and CDR2 is FQNNGV in the germline V gene. V lost 1 base and J 5 bases, leaving 6 bases between the germline ends. For the CDR3, the DNA is TGTGCCAGCAGCTTAGTCGACCACGAGCAGTACTTC. Translating it yields CASSLVDHEQYF.

The chain is built from TRBV5-1 and TRBJ2-2, with unresolved D. The CDR3 is 16 amino acids. The germline V gene has CDR1 SGHRS and CDR2 YFSETQ. The germline V and J ends were trimmed by 0 bases and 2 bases, with 11 bases remaining between them. The CDR3 DNA sequence: TGCGCCAGCAGCTTGGCGTCCTCCTCAAACACCGGGGAGCTGTTTTTT. Amino acids: CASSLASSSNTGELFF.

The rearrangement joins TRBV6-2 or TRBV6-3 to TRBJ1-5, with 7 bases matching TRBD1. This CDR3 contains 14 residues. With 6 bases clipped from V and 7 bases from J, the junction kept 9 bases outside the gene matches. CDR1 is MNHEY, CDR2 SVGEGT, per germline. The CDR3 region is CASRRTGVGQPQHF. CDR3 coding DNA: TGTGCCAGCAGACGCACAGGGGTAGGGCAGCCCCAGCATTTT.

This clonotype was seen ten or more times. The chain is built from TRBV27 and TRBJ2-5, with D unresolved. The CDR3 contains 14 residues. V was clipped by 3 bases and J by 4 bases, with 12 bases between them. Germline CDR1 reads MNHEY; CDR2 reads SMNVEV (reference sequence). The CDR3 nucleotides are TGTGCCAGCAGTTTTATGAGGTTTGGAGAGACCCAGTACTTC. Translated: CASSFMRFGETQYF.

This clonotype was recorded many times. The genes are TRBV2 and TRBJ2-5, with 9 nucleotides matching TRBD1. CDR1 and CDR2 (germline): SNHLY, FYNNEI. Trimming removed 4 bases from V and 0 bases from J; junction bases left unmatched: 6. The CDR3 is made up of 16 amino acids. CDR3 residues: CASSAGTGKHQETQYF. The CDR3 DNA is TGTGCCAGCAGTGCCGGGACAGGGAAACACCAAGAGACCCAGTACTTC.

This clonotype was observed a few times. Germline and junction disagree at one end, which may indicate a read error. The chain carries TRBV7-8 and TRBJ2-2, with D unclear. The CDR3 runs 15 residues. Germline values: CDR1 SGHVS, CDR2 FQNEAQ. The CDR3 nucleotides read TGTGCCAGCAGCTTAAGGACCACGAACATCGGGGAGCTGTTTTTT. It is translated as CASSLRTTNIGELFF.

At least ten counts were recorded for this clonotype. The chain employs TRBV28 and TRBJ1-5, with D possibly being TRBD1 (5 bases). Trimming cost V 5 bases and J 3 bases, with 11 bases left between them. Per germline, CDR1 MDHEN and CDR2 SYDVKM. The CDR3 is 14 residues long. CDR3 coding DNA: TGTGCCAGCAGTGAGGCAGGGAACAATCAGCCCCAGCATTTT. As protein: CASSEAGNNQPQHF.

This clonotype was picked up a small number of times. V and J are TRBV5-4 and TRBJ1-2, with D perhaps matching TRBD1 (5 bases). CDR1 is SGHNT and CDR2 is YYREEE in the germline V gene (reference sequence). There are 13 residues in the CDR3. V lost 4 bases to trimming and J lost 8 bases, with 15 bases between them. Here the CDR3 DNA reads TGTGCCAGCAGCAGTCTAGCAGGGTCGGGCTACACCTTC. Amino acids: CASSSLAGSGYTF.

This clonotype was seen repeatedly, ten times or more. The chain combines TRBV6-1 with TRBJ2-7; D is perhaps TRBD1 or TRBD2 (5 bases each). The CDR3 length is 15 residues. V lost 8 bases, J lost 6 bases, and 23 bases lay in between. Germline assignment: CDR1 MNHNS and CDR2 SASEGT. The CDR3 region is CASQKSGTSGLEQYF. The CDR3 nucleotides are TGTGCCAGCCAAAAAAGTGGGACCTCGGGTCTCGAGCAGTACTTC.